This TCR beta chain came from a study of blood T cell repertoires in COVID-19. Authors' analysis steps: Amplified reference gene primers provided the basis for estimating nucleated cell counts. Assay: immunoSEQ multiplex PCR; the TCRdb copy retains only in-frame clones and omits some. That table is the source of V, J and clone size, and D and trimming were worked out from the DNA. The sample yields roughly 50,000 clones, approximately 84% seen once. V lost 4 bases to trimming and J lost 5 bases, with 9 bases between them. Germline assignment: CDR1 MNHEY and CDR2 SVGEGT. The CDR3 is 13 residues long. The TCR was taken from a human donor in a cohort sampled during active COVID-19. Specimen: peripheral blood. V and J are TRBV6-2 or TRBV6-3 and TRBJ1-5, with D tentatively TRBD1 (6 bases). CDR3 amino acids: CASSLTGYQPQHF. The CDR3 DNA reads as TGTGCCAGCAGTTTGACAGGTTATCAGCCCCAGCATTTT.